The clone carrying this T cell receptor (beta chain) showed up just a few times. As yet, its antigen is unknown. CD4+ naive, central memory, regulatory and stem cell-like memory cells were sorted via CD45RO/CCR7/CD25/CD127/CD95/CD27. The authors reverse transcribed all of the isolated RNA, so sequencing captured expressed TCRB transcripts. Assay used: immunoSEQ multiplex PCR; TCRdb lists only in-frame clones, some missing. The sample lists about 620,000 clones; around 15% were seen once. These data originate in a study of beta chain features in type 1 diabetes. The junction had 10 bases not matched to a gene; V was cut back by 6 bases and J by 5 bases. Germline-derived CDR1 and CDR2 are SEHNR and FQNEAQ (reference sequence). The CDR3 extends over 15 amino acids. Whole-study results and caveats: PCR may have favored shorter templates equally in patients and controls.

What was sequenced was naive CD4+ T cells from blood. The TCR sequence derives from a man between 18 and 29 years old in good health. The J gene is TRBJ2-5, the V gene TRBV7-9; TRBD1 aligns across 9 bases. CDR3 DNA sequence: TGTGCCAGCAGAGCCGGGACAGGGACATCGGAGACCCAGTACTTC. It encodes CASRAGTGTSETQYF.